This T cell receptor beta chain appears in the sequencing data of a study of glioma-infiltrating T cells. Worth noting for this clonotype: The antigen is not known.

Whole-study findings and limits: Tissue-blood divergence was below expectation in non-neoplastic patients, above in gliomas. CDR3 overlap between tissue and blood was very small.

The iRepertoire nested amplicon-rescue multiplex PCR amplified TCR alpha and beta CDR3s from RNA. MiXCR, run by TCRdb on the multiplex PCR reads, gives a single entry per CDR3 protein. The sample records approximately 120,000 distinct CDR3 sequences, less than 30% being singletons. The sequence derives from a human donor with low-grade glioma or glioblastoma, undergoing nonglioma brain surgery, or in good health (not recorded which). Sequencing input: glioma tissue, nonneoplastic brain tissue, or PBMCs (not recorded which).

CDR3 in amino acids: CASSQEGRFSYEQYF. The CDR3 DNA is TGCGCCAGCAGCCAAGAGGGCAGATTCTCCTACGAGCAGTACTTC. J is TRBJ2-7 and V is TRBV4-1; D is unclear. Germline V gene data show CDR1 as MGHRA and CDR2 as YSYEKL. With 0 bases removed from V and 0 bases from J, the gap between germline ends came to 9 bases. The CDR3 loop spans 15 amino acids.